One sample yielded the 21 T cell receptor beta chains listed below, sequenced in a study of T-cell memory formation after mild COVID-19. One entry per CDR3 protein, called by TCRdb with MiXCR from the 5' RACE reads. The table has about 90,000 distinct CDR3 sequences, about 14% seen once. Sequenced: PBMCs or a T cell subset sorted from them (not recorded which). Receptors were obtained from a man between 18 and 35 years old who had mild COVID-19 (a few samples of this study predate the infection). Cell type and time point are not known.

The rearrangement links TRBV19 to TRBJ2-7, with 7 nucleotides matching TRBD1. V shed 5 bases and J 3 bases; nucleotides not matched to a gene: 10. The CDR3 loop spans 15 amino acids. The germline V gene has CDR1 LNHDA and CDR2 SQIVND (reference sequence). This CDR3 reads CASSAAGTAIYEQYF. DNA of the CDR3: TGTGCCAGTAGTGCTGCCGGGACAGCCATCTACGAGCAGTACTTC.

V is TRBV3-1 and J is TRBJ2-1; TRBD2 might be the D (5 bases). Germline values: CDR1 LGHDT, CDR2 YNNKEL (reference sequence). The V gene lost 4 bases and the J gene lost 3 bases, with 16 bases spanning the gap. The CDR3 has 16 residues. CDR3 amino acids: CASSLPVGEGYNEQFF. CDR3 DNA: TGTGCCAGCAGCCTCCCGGTGGGAGAGGGCTACAATGAGCAGTTCTTC.

The CDR3 loop is CSVEDTGSGTGELFF. For the CDR3, the DNA is TGCAGCGTTGAAGATACGGGAAGTGGAACCGGGGAGCTGTTTTTT. The chain recombines TRBV29-1 with TRBJ2-2; weak D call: TRBD2 (5 bases). Germline values: CDR1 SQVTM, CDR2 ANQGSEA. Trimming stripped 0 bases from V and 5 bases from J, with 13 bases between. This CDR3 is built from 15 residues.

This chain joins TRBV29-1 and TRBJ1-2, with TRBD1 identical over 7 bases. Trimming took 7 bases from V and 4 from J; bases not matched to a gene: 6. The CDR3 length is 12 residues. Germline loops: CDR1 SQVTM, CDR2 ANQGSEA. CDR3 in amino acids: CSARTGPYGYTF. The CDR3, as DNA: TGCAGCGCACGGACAGGCCCCTATGGCTACACCTTC.

The V call is TRBV10-3, the J call TRBJ2-7; D is ambiguous. The CDR3 length is 14 residues. Trimming cost V 3 bases and J 6 bases, with 15 bases left between them. Germline lookup yields CDR1 ENHRY and CDR2 SYGVKD. Here the CDR3 DNA reads TGTGCCATCAGTGATTCTAAGACGGCCCTCGAGCAGTACGTC. It specifies CAISDSKTALEQYV.

This clonotype turned up a few times. The V and J genes are TRBV14 and TRBJ2-7; no clear D. From germline, CDR1 is SGHDN and CDR2 FVKESK. V lost 4 bases and J 2 bases, leaving 15 bases between the germline ends. The CDR3 consists of 15 residues. CDR3 region: CASSPWQPTAYEQYF. The CDR3 nucleotides read TGTGCCAGCAGCCCCTGGCAACCCACTGCCTACGAGCAGTACTTC.

This clonotype appeared a few times. The chain couples TRBV20-1 to TRBJ2-3; D gene uncertain. Germline V gene data show CDR1 as DFQATT and CDR2 as SNEGSKA (reference sequence). V lost 0 bases, J lost 2 bases, and 3 bases lay in between. The CDR3 consists of 12 residues. For the CDR3, the DNA is TGCAGTGCTAGAGATATCACAGATACGCAGTATTTT. It is translated as CSARDITDTQYF.

The rearrangement uses TRBV27 and TRBJ2-3; D unresolved. The V gene lost 2 bases and the J gene lost 7 bases, with 13 bases spanning the gap. Per the germline V gene, CDR1 is MNHEY and CDR2 is SMNVEV (reference sequence). The CDR3 covers 14 residues. The CDR3 loop is CASSLPGVGHTQYF. The CDR3, as DNA: TGTGCCAGCAGTTTACCAGGAGTGGGTCATACGCAGTATTTT.

This clonotype has just a few counts. V is TRBV4-3 and J is TRBJ2-5; a possible D gene is TRBD1 (6 bases). Germline CDR1 and CDR2: LGHNA and YSLEER. V was shortened by 6 bases and J by 0 bases, with 14 bases between the two germline ends. The CDR3 consists of 15 residues. CDR3 sequence reads: CASSPISGDQETQYF. CDR3 bases: TGCGCCAGCAGTCCCATCTCAGGGGACCAAGAGACCCAGTACTTC.

The table lists this clonotype with many counts. The chain has TRBV12-3 or TRBV12-4 and TRBJ2-3, with 7 bases that match TRBD2. V lost 4 bases, J lost 0 bases, and 7 bases stayed unmatched. The CDR3 sequence is 16 residues long. This CDR3 is CASSSVRGESTDTQYF. CDR3 nucleotide sequence: TGTGCCAGCAGTTCGGTCCGGGGGGAGAGCACAGATACGCAGTATTTT.

This clonotype came up a few times. This chain links TRBV9 with TRBJ2-1; 12 bases line up with TRBD2. Per the germline V gene, CDR1 is SGDLS and CDR2 is YYNGEE. This CDR3 is built from 15 residues. V gave up 3 bases and J gave up 8 bases; unmatched junction bases: 6. CDR3 DNA sequence: TGTGCCAGCAGCGCCCTAGCGGGGGGGAGCTATGAGCAGTTCTTC. This encodes CASSALAGGSYEQFF.

This rearrangement joins TRBV2 to TRBJ2-7, with TRBD2 identical over 9 bases. Looked up from germline, CDR1 is SNHLY and CDR2 is FYNNEI. The CDR3 is 14 residues long. The junction had 5 bases not matched to a gene; V was cut back by 2 bases and J by 6 bases. This CDR3 reads CASSEIAGVLEQYV. CDR3 DNA: TGTGCCAGCAGTGAAATAGCGGGGGTGCTCGAGCAGTACGTC.

The table lists this clonotype with a few counts. The chain carries TRBV5-5 and TRBJ1-1, with D uncertain. Trimming took off 0 bases at V and 4 bases at J, with 7 bases between the two ends. The CDR3 has 13 residues. Looked up from germline, CDR1 is SGHKS and CDR2 is YYEKEE (reference sequence). CDR3 protein: CASSLVPATEAFF. The DNA of the CDR3 is TGTGCCAGCAGCTTGGTCCCGGCCACTGAAGCTTTCTTT.

This clonotype was detected a few times. This rearrangement joins TRBV27 to TRBJ2-1, with D perhaps given as TRBD1 or TRBD2 (6 bases each). Germline V gene sequence: CDR1 MNHEY, CDR2 SMNVEV (reference sequence). The CDR3 runs to 15 residues. V lost 8 bases and J 7 bases, leaving 21 bases between the germline ends. The CDR3 is CASGLLAKGGNEQFF. As DNA, the CDR3 is TGTGCCAGCGGCCTCCTTGCGAAGGGGGGAAATGAGCAGTTCTTC.

This clonotype was found a few times. The chain joins TRBV12-3 or TRBV12-4 to TRBJ2-1; 15 bases map to TRBD2. The ends lost 5 bases at V and 3 bases at J; junction bases unmatched: 5. The CDR3 loop spans 17 amino acids. The CDR3 DNA reads as TGTGCCAGCAGTACCGGGACTAGCGGGGGGCACTACAATGAGCAGTTCTTC. This sequence encodes CASSTGTSGGHYNEQFF.

The chain employs TRBV9 and TRBJ1-5, with D possibly being TRBD1 (5 bases). The CDR3 consists of 14 residues. The V gene lost 4 bases and the J gene lost 6 bases, with 14 bases spanning the gap. Germline CDR1 SGDLS, CDR2 YYNGEE. CDR3 residues: CASSQGVGAQPQHF. The CDR3 DNA is TGTGCCAGCAGCCAAGGCGTCGGGGCTCAGCCCCAGCATTTT.

V gene TRBV5-1 combines with J gene TRBJ1-2, with no clear D. The ends were cut back, 1 base at V and 7 bases at J, with 17 bases in the middle. Germline loops: CDR1 SGHRS, CDR2 YFSETQ. The CDR3 loop spans 15 amino acids. The chain's CDR3 is CASSLSDGRLGGYTF. The DNA of the CDR3 is TGCGCCAGCAGCTTGTCGGATGGCAGGTTGGGTGGCTACACCTTC. The full variable domain, in which reference TRBV5-1 and TRBJ1-2 provide the parts outside the CDR3, is KAGVTQTPRYLIKTRGQQVTLSCSPISGHRSVSWYQQTPGQGLQFLFEYFSETQRNKGNFPGRFSGRQFSNSRSEMNVSTLELGDSALYLCASSLSDGRLGGYTFGSGTRLTVV.

The V call is TRBV7-9, the J call TRBJ1-1; 8 nucleotides match TRBD1. The CDR3 loop spans 11 amino acids. V was clipped by 5 bases and J by 12 bases; unmatched bases: 5. CDR1 and CDR2 (germline): SEHNR, FQNEAQ (reference sequence). The CDR3 DNA reads TGTGCCAGCAGCCAGGACAGGGTGCCTTTCTTT. Its protein product is CASSQDRVPFF.

The chain combines TRBV4-3 with TRBJ2-2; D may match TRBD1 or TRBD2 (6 bases each). V shed 0 bases and J shed 9 bases, with 14 bases lying between them. The germline V gene encodes CDR1 LGHNA and CDR2 YSLEER. The CDR3 totals 15 residues. The CDR3 sequence: CASSQDGGGNRELFF. The CDR3, as DNA: TGCGCCAGCAGCCAAGATGGAGGGGGTAACAGGGAGCTGTTTTTT.

CDR3 sequence reads: CSARVSGGASYEQYF. The CDR3 region has the DNA TGCAGTGCTAGGGTTAGCGGGGGGGCCTCCTACGAGCAGTACTTC. The chain recombines TRBV20-1 with TRBJ2-7; TRBD2 agrees at 11 bases. The CDR3 sequence is 15 residues long. Germline CDR1 is DFQATT and CDR2 is SNEGSKA (reference sequence). Trimming took 3 bases from V and 0 from J; bases not matched to a gene: 4.

The chain has TRBV4-3 and TRBJ1-1, with D unclear. The CDR3 is made up of 14 amino acids. Trimming took 1 base from V and 4 from J, leaving 10 bases between them. Germline V lookup: CDR1 LGHNA, CDR2 YSLEER. This chain's CDR3 is CASSQARGGTEAFF. The CDR3 DNA is TGCGCCAGCAGCCAAGCAAGAGGAGGCACTGAAGCTTTCTTT.